This T cell receptor (beta chain) was documented in a study of cytomegalovirus exposure and HLA in healthy donors. The study's findings and limits: According to a subsequent analysis, TCR clusters from the first cohort were inclined to appear together in the 110 or so validation repertoires. It was confirmed in vitro that a few of the CMV-associated chains were specific for CMV antigens. With high specificity and sensitivity, the classifier reportedly diagnosed cytomegalovirus status.

About this clone itself: Antigen unknown.

Germline-derived CDR1 and CDR2 are SGHRS and YFSETQ. V gave up 4 bases and J gave up 6 bases; unmatched junction bases: 13. This CDR3 region has 17 residues. This table comes from immunoSEQ multiplex PCR, and its TCRdb copy is limited to in-frame clones, with some not included. The repertoire includes over 150,000 clones, 86% of them detected once, and around 20% sits in the top ten. The receptor's source is a man between 18 and 35 years old in good health and CMV-seropositive. V is TRBV5-1 and J is TRBJ2-3; 11 positions match TRBD2. Source material: PBMCs. The CDR3 reads CASSPLTSGASGDTQYF. CDR3 nucleotides: TGCGCCAGCAGCCCATTGACTAGCGGGGCGTCGGGTGATACGCAGTATTTT.